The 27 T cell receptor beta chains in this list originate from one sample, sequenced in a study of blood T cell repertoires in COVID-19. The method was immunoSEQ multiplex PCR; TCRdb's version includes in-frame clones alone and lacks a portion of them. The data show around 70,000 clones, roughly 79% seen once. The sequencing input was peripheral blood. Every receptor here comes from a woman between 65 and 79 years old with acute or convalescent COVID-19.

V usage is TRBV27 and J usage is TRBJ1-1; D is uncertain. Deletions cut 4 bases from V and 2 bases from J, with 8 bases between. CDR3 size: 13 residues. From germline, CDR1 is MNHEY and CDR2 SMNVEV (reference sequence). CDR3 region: CASSYGRNTEAFF. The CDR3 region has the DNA TGTGCCAGCAGTTATGGCAGAAACACTGAAGCTTTCTTT.

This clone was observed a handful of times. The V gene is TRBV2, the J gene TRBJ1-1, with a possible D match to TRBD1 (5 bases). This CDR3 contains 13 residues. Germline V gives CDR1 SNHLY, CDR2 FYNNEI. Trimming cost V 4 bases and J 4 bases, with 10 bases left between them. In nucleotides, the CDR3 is TGTGCCAGCAGTGCGGACATGATCACTGAAGCTTTCTTT. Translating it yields CASSADMITEAFF. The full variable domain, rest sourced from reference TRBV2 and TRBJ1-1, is EPEVTQTPSHQVTQMGQEVILRCVPISNHLYFYWYRQILGQKVEFLVSFYNNEISEKSEIFDDQFSVERPDGSNFTLKIRSTKLEDSAMYFCASSADMITEAFFGQGTRLTVV.

CDR3 sequence reads: CASSIGTSGLGTQYF. In nucleotides, the CDR3 is TGCGCCAGCAGCATTGGGACTAGCGGTTTAGGGACCCAGTACTTC. The chain combines TRBV5-1 with TRBJ2-5; 11 bases match TRBD2. V gave up 4 bases and J gave up 7 bases; unmatched junction bases: 9. This CDR3 has 15 residues. Germline CDR1 reads SGHRS; CDR2 reads YFSETQ.

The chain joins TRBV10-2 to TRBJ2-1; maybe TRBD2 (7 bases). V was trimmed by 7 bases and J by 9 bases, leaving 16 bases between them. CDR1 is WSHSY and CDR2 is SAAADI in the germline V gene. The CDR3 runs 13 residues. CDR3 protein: CASTEGGGSEQFF. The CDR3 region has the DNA TGCGCCAGCACCGAGGGAGGGGGAAGTGAGCAGTTCTTC.

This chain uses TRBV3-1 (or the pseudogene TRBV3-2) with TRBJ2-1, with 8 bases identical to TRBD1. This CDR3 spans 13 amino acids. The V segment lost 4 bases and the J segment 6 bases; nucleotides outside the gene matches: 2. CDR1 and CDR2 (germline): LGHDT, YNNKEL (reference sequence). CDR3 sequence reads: CASSLTGGNEQFF. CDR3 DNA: TGTGCCAGCAGCCTTACAGGGGGCAATGAGCAGTTCTTC.

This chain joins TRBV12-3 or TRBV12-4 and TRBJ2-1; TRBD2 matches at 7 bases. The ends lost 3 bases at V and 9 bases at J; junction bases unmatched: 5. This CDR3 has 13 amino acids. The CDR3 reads CASSLNSGFEQFF. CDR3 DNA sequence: TGTGCCAGCAGTTTGAATAGCGGGTTTGAGCAGTTCTTC.

CDR3 region: CASSQGNRGNQPQHF. CDR3 DNA sequence: TGCGCCAGCAGCCAAGGGAACAGGGGCAATCAGCCCCAGCATTTT. The chain recombines TRBV4-1 with TRBJ1-5; D perhaps matches TRBD1 (6 bases). V lost 1 base to trimming and J lost 2 bases, with 9 bases between them. Germline CDR1 is MGHRA and CDR2 is YSYEKL. The CDR3 sequence is 15 residues long.

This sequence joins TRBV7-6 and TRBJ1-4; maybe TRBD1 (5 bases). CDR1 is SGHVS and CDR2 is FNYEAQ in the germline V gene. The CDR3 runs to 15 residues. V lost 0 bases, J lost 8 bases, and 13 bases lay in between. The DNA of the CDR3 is TGTGCCAGCAGCTTAGCTTCGGGGGTAGGAGAAAAACTGTTTTTT. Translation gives CASSLASGVGEKLFF.

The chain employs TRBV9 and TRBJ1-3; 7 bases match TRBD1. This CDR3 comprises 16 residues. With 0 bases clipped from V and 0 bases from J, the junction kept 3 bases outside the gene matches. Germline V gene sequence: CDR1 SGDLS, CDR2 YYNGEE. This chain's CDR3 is CASSVEGAFSGNTIYF. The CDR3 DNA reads TGTGCCAGCAGCGTAGAGGGGGCGTTCTCTGGAAACACCATATATTTT.

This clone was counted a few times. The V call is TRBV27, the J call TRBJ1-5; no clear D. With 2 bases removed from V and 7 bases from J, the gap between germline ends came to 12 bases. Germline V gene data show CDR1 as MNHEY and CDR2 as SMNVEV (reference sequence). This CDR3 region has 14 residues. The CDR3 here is CASSLVRGRQPQHF. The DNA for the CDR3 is TGTGCCAGCAGTTTAGTCCGAGGGAGGCAGCCCCAGCATTTT.

CDR3 loop: CASSLRAKATEAFF. DNA for the CDR3: TGTGCCAGCAGCTTGAGAGCGAAAGCCACTGAAGCTTTCTTT. This sequence joins TRBV7-6 and TRBJ1-1; D is ambiguous. The CDR3 is 14 residues long. CDR1 and CDR2 from the germline V gene are SGHVS and FNYEAQ. The V end lost 3 bases, the J end lost 4 bases, and 12 bases lay between the germline ends.

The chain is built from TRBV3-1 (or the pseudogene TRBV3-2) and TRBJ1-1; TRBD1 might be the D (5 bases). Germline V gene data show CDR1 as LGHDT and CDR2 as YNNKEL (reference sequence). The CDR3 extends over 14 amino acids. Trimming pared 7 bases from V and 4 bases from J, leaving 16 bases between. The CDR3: CASTDTSGSTEAFF. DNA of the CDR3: TGTGCCAGCACCGACACCTCAGGGTCCACTGAAGCTTTCTTT.

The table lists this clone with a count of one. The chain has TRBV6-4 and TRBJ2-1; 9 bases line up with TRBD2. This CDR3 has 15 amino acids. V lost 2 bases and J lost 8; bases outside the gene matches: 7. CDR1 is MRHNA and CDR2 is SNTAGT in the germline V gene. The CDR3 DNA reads TGTGCCAGCAGTGACGGGACTAGCATCGGCCATGAGCAGTTCTTC. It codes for CASSDGTSIGHEQFF.

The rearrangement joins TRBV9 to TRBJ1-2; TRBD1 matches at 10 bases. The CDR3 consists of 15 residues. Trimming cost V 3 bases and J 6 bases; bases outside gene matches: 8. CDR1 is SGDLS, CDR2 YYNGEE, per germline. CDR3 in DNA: TGTGCCAGCAGCGACCGGGACAGGGGATTCGATGGCTACACCTTC. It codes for CASSDRDRGFDGYTF.

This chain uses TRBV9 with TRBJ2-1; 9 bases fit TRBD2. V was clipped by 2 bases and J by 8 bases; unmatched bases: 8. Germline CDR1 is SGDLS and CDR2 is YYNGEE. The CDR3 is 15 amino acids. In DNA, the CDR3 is TGTGCCAGCAGCGTGTTAGCGGGAGTAATTGATGAGCAGTTCTTC. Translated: CASSVLAGVIDEQFF. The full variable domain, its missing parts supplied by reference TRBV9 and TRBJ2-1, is DSGVTQTPKHLITATGQRVTLRCSPRSGDLSVYWYQQSLDQGLQFLIQYYNGEERAKGNILERFSAQQFPDLHSELNLSSLELGDSALYFCASSVLAGVIDEQFFGPGTRLTVL.

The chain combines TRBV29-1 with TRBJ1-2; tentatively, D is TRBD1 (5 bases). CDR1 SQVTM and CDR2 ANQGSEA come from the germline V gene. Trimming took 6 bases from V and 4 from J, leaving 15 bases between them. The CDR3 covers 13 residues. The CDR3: CSVGGARAYGYTF. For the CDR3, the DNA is TGCAGCGTGGGGGGAGCGAGGGCCTATGGCTACACCTTC.

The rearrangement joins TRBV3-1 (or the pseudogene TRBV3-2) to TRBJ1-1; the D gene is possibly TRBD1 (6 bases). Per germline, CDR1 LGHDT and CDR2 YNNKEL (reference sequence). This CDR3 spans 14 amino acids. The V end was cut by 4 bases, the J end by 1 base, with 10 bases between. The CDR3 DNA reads TGTGCCAGCAGCCCATACAGGGAGAACACTGAAGCTTTCTTT. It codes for CASSPYRENTEAFF.

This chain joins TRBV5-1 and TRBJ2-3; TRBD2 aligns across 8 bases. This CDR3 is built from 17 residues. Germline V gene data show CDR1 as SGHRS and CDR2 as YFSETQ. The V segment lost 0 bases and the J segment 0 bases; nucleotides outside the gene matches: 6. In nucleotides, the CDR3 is TGCGCCAGCAGCTTGGGGCCAGCGGGAGTTAGCACAGATACGCAGTATTTT. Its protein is CASSLGPAGVSTDTQYF.

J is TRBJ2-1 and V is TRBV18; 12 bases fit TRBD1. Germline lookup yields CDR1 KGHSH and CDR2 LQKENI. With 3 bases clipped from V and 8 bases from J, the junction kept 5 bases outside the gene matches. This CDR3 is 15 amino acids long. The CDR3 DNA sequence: TGTGCCAGCTCACCCCGGGGACAGGGGGCGTATGAGCAGTTCTTC. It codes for CASSPRGQGAYEQFF.

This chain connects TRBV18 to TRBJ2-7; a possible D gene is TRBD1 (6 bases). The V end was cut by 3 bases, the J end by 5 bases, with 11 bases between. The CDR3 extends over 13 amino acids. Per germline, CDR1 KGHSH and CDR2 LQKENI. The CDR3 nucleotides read TGTGCCAGCTCACCCGCACAGGGCCACGAGCAGTACTTC. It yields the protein CASSPAQGHEQYF.

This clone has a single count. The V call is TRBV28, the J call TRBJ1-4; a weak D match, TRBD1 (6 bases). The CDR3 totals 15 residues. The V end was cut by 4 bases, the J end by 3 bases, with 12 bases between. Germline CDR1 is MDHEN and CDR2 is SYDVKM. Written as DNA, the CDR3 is TGTGCCAGCAGTTCCCTGCAGGGGTCTAATGAAAAACTGTTTTTT. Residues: CASSSLQGSNEKLFF.

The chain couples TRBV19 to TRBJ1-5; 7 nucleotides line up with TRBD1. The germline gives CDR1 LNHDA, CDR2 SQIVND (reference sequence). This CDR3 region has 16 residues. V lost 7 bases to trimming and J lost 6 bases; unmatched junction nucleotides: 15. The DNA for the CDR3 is TGTGCCAGTACACCCCTGTCTGGACAGGCAAGTCAGCCCCAGCATTTT. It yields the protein CASTPLSGQASQPQHF.

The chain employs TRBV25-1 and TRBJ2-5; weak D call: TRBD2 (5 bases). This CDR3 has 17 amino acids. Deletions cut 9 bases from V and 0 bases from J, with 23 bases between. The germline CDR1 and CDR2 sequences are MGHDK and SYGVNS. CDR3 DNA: TGTGCCAGTATTCCCTCCCTCGGGCTAGCCCACCAAGAGACCCAGTACTTC. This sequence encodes CASIPSLGLAHQETQYF.

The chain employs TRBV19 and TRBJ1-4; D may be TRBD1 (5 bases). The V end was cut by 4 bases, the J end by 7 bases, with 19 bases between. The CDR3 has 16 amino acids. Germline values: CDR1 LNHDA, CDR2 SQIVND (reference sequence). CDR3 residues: CASSSPSGPRGEKLFF. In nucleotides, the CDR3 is TGTGCCAGTAGTAGCCCGTCAGGGCCGCGGGGTGAAAAACTGTTTTTT.

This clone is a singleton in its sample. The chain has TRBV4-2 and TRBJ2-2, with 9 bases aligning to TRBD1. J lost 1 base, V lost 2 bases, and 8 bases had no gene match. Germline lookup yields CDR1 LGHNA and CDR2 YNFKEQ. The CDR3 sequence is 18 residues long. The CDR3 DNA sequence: TGTGCCAGCAGCCAAAGGACAGGGGCGATGTGGAACACCGGGGAGCTGTTTTTT. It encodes CASSQRTGAMWNTGELFF.

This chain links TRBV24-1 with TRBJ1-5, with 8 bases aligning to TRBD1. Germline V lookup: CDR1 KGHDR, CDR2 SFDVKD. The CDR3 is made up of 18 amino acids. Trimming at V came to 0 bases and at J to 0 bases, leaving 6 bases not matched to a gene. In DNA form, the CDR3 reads TGTGCCACCAGTGATTTGTCGGACAGGGAAAATAGCAATCAGCCCCAGCATTTT. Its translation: CATSDLSDRENSNQPQHF.

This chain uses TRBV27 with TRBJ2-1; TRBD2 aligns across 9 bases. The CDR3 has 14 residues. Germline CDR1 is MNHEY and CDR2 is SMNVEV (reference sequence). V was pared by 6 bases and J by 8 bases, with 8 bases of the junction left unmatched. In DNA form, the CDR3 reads TGTGCCAGCAGCTTAGCGGGAGCGGGTGATGAGCAGTTCTTC. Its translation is CASSLAGAGDEQFF.